A selection of T cell receptor beta chains follows, all from one sample in a study of blood T cell repertoires in COVID-19. This table comes from immunoSEQ multiplex PCR, and its TCRdb copy is limited to in-frame clones, with some not included. The sample contains fewer than 250,000 clones, around 86% of which appear only once. The sequenced sample was peripheral blood. The origin of the receptors is an elderly woman with COVID-19, enrolled during active disease. Both conserved end residues are part of each CDR3. The D gene is left open where the match is weak. Clone sizes are given selectively: once, few, many, or a class where the clone is expanded.

.,TRBJ1-1,.,TRBV5-4,CASSPGGRGGTTEAFF,TGTGCCAGCAGCCCCGGGGGCAGGGGAGGGACCACTGAAGCTTTCTTT
.,TRBJ2-4,TRBD2,TRBV11-2,CASSLDRSGGQNIQYF,TGTGCCAGCAGCTTAGATAGGAGCGGGGGGCAAAACATTCAGTACTTC
.,TRBJ2-3,TRBD1,TRBV5-1,CASSWGQGSTSSTDTQYF,TGCGCCAGCAGCTGGGGACAGGGGTCTACCTCTAGCACAGATACGCAGTATTTT
.,TRBJ2-2,.,TRBV24-1,CATSDPRDPTGELFF,TGTGCCACCAGTGATCCGCGGGACCCCACCGGGGAGCTGTTTTTT
.,TRBJ1-1,.,TRBV28,CASSLPFTEAFF,TGTGCCAGCAGTTTACCATTCACTGAAGCTTTCTTT
.,TRBJ1-1,.,TRBV18,CASSPQRVNTEAFF,TGTGCCAGCTCACCACAACGGGTGAACACTGAAGCTTTCTTT
.,TRBJ1-4,.,TRBV11-2,CASSLAQGGTNEKLFF,TGTGCCAGCAGCTTGGCCCAGGGTGGAACTAATGAAAAACTGTTTTTT
once,TRBJ2-1,.,TRBV6-2/TRBV6-3,CASSFLREQFF,TGTGCCAGCAGTTTCCTCCGGGAGCAGTTCTTC
.,TRBJ2-2,.,TRBV6-2/TRBV6-3,CASTPVGGRTNTGELFF,TGTGCCAGCACCCCGGTGGGGGGACGGACGAACACCGGGGAGCTGTTTTTT
.,TRBJ1-2,.,TRBV9,CASSATGTNYGYTF,TGTGCCAGCAGTGCAACAGGGACTAACTATGGCTACACCTTC
few,TRBJ1-5,TRBD1,TRBV10-3,CATGQGGQPQHF,TGTGCCACCGGACAGGGGGGACAGCCCCAGCATTTT
.,TRBJ2-3,TRBD1,TRBV2,CASTPRPGQVSTDTQYF,TGTGCCAGCACCCCTAGGCCGGGACAGGTTAGCACAGATACGCAGTATTTT
.,TRBJ1-5,.,TRBV5-6,CASSSSVEPQHF,TGTGCCAGCAGCTCTTCCGTTGAGCCCCAGCATTTT
few,TRBJ1-6,.,TRBV3-1/TRBV3-2,CASRLSKGDSPLHF,TGTGCCAGCAGGCTCTCAAAGGGAGATTCACCCCTCCACTTT
.,TRBJ2-3,.,TRBV5-4,CASSFVSTDTQYF,TGTGCCAGCAGCTTCGTCAGCACAGATACGCAGTATTTT
.,TRBJ1-3,TRBD1,TRBV6-5,CASRESGGSGNTIYF,TGTGCCAGCAGAGAGTCAGGGGGCAGTGGAAACACCATATATTTT
.,TRBJ2-5,.,TRBV5-1,CASGLEGFDQETQYF,TGCGCCAGTGGGTTGGAGGGGTTTGACCAAGAGACCCAGTACTTC
.,TRBJ2-7,.,TRBV7-9,CASSPGLSSYEQYF,TGTGCCAGCAGCCCGGGACTCAGCTCCTACGAGCAGTACTTC
.,TRBJ2-1,TRBD2,TRBV30,CAWRVEAGGFYNEQFF,TGTGCCTGGAGGGTGGAAGCGGGGGGGTTCTACAATGAGCAGTTCTTC
.,TRBJ1-2,TRBD1,TRBV6-5,CASSYSFRTGGGYTF,TGTGCCAGCAGTTACTCGTTTAGGACAGGGGGCGGCTACACCTTC
.,TRBJ2-2,.,TRBV28,CASSLTFAVPGELFF,TGTGCCAGCAGTTTAACCTTTGCAGTCCCCGGGGAGCTGTTTTTT
once,TRBJ2-7,TRBD1,TRBV5-4,CASSSGGTGGIEQYF,TGTGCCAGCAGCTCCGGAGGGACAGGGGGGATCGAGCAGTACTTC
.,TRBJ2-7,.,TRBV11-2,CASSSMRYEQYF,TGTGCCAGCAGCTCCATGCGGTACGAGCAGTACTTC
.,TRBJ1-3,.,TRBV28,CASTVRGSGNTIYF,TGTGCCAGCACCGTTAGGGGCTCTGGAAACACCATATATTTT
.,TRBJ1-4,TRBD1,TRBV4-1,CASSQGDGTVINEKLFF,TGCGCCAGCAGCCAAGGCGACGGGACAGTTATTAATGAAAAACTGTTTTTT
.,TRBJ1-2,.,TRBV2,CASRGGGNGYTF,TGTGCCAGCAGGGGCGGAGGGAATGGCTACACCTTC
.,TRBJ1-2,.,TRBV2,CASSFGYGYTF,TGTGCCAGCTCCTTCGGGTATGGCTACACCTTC
.,TRBJ1-2,.,TRBV3-1/TRBV3-2,CASSQDGGKGIGTF,TGTGCCAGCAGCCAAGACGGGGGAAAGGGAATAGGGACCTTC
.,TRBJ1-5,.,TRBV28,CASSLEGFAQPQHF,TGTGCCAGCAGTTTGGAGGGGTTTGCTCAGCCCCAGCATTTT
.,TRBJ1-6,.,TRBV9,CASSGSRVRSYNSPLHF,TGTGCCAGCAGTGGTTCCAGGGTCAGATCCTATAATTCACCCCTCCACTTT
.,TRBJ1-2,TRBD1,TRBV28,CASSLTGARGYTF,TGTGCCAGCAGCTTGACAGGGGCGCGTGGCTACACCTTC
.,TRBJ1-6,.,TRBV5-5,CASSLTGETNSPLHF,TGTGCCAGCAGCTTGACAGGAGAAACTAATTCACCCCTCCACTTT
.,TRBJ2-3,.,TRBV7-3,CASSGTGMYTQYF,TGTGCCAGCAGCGGAACAGGGATGTATACGCAGTATTTT
.,TRBJ1-5,.,TRBV5-4,CASSLGGDQPQHF,TGTGCCAGCAGCTTGGGGGGAGATCAGCCCCAGCATTTT
.,TRBJ1-2,TRBD1,TRBV5-4,CASSADRGPFFYGYTF,TGTGCCAGCAGCGCGGACAGGGGGCCCTTCTTCTATGGCTACACCTTC
.,TRBJ1-4,.,TRBV5-1,CASSLKQGNEKLFF,TGCGCCAGCAGCCTCAAACAGGGTAATGAAAAACTGTTTTTT
.,TRBJ2-3,TRBD2,TRBV5-4,CASSRGGTSGVTDTQYF,TGTGCCAGCAGCAGGGGGGGTACTAGCGGGGTCACAGATACGCAGTATTTT
.,TRBJ2-5,.,TRBV28,CASTGLSAGQETQYF,TGTGCCAGCACCGGACTATCGGCCGGACAAGAGACCCAGTACTTC
.,TRBJ1-3,.,TRBV30,CAAESGSGNTIYF,TGTGCCGCCGAATCGGGGTCTGGAAACACCATATATTTT
.,TRBJ1-6,TRBD1,TRBV7-2,CASSWGDRGRSDSPLHF,TGTGCCAGCAGCTGGGGGGACAGGGGAAGAAGTGATTCACCCCTCCACTTT
.,TRBJ2-6,.,TRBV5-4,CASSSTGPGANVLTF,TGTGCCAGCAGCTCGACAGGTCCTGGGGCCAACGTCCTGACTTTC
.,TRBJ1-3,.,TRBV2,CASSAPPGTLGNTIYF,TGTGCCAGCAGTGCGCCCCCGGGGACACTCGGAAACACCATATATTTT
.,TRBJ1-1,.,TRBV28,CASSLGGLNTEAFF,TGTGCCAGCAGTTTGGGGGGGCTGAACACTGAAGCTTTCTTT
.,TRBJ1-6,.,TRBV19,CASTDGTPLHF,TGTGCCAGCACGGACGGGACACCCCTCCACTTT
.,TRBJ1-5,.,TRBV19,CASSDVVTGPQHF,TGTGCCAGTAGCGACGTCGTCACGGGGCCCCAGCATTTT
.,TRBJ1-2,.,TRBV30,CAWSPPDRLNYGYTF,TGTGCCTGGAGTCCCCCGGACAGATTAAACTATGGCTACACCTTC
few,TRBJ2-1,.,TRBV7-2,CASSPTDSITSYNEQFF,TGTGCCAGCAGCCCGACGGACAGCATAACGTCCTACAATGAGCAGTTCTTC
.,TRBJ2-7,.,TRBV5-1,CASSLRYNGGYEQYF,TGCGCCAGCAGCTTGAGATACAATGGAGGCTACGAGCAGTACTTC
few,TRBJ1-5,.,TRBV3-1/TRBV3-2,CASSQTLGGTQPQHF,TGTGCCAGCAGCCAAACACTCGGGGGAACCCAGCCCCAGCATTTT
once,TRBJ1-2,.,TRBV27,CASRPRGGSHGYTF,TGTGCCAGTAGGCCAAGGGGGGGTTCTCATGGCTACACCTTC
.,TRBJ2-2,TRBD1,TRBV11-3,CASSLEQGAGELFF,TGTGCCAGCAGCTTAGAACAGGGGGCCGGGGAGCTGTTTTTT
.,TRBJ1-1,.,TRBV6-4,CASSDSIQGWASQAFF,TGTGCCAGCAGTGACTCGATCCAGGGGTGGGCTTCGCAAGCTTTCTTT
once,TRBJ2-2,TRBD2,TRBV27,CASSLSLAANTGELFF,TGTGCCAGCAGTTTATCCCTAGCGGCGAACACCGGGGAGCTGTTTTTT
.,TRBJ1-1,.,TRBV5-1,CASSLVPSTPEAFF,TGCGCCAGCAGCTTGGTTCCTAGTACCCCTGAAGCTTTCTTT
.,TRBJ2-7,.,TRBV28,CASSLSGGGYEQYF,TGTGCCAGCAGTTTATCGGGGGGCGGCTACGAGCAGTACTTC
.,TRBJ2-3,.,TRBV7-2,CASSLGGPRSTDTQYF,TGTGCCAGCAGCTTAGGGGGGCCGCGGAGCACAGATACGCAGTATTTT
few,TRBJ1-2,.,TRBV5-6,CASSSQVTTSGYGYTF,TGTGCCAGCAGCTCACAGGTAACCACTTCGGGCTATGGCTACACCTTC